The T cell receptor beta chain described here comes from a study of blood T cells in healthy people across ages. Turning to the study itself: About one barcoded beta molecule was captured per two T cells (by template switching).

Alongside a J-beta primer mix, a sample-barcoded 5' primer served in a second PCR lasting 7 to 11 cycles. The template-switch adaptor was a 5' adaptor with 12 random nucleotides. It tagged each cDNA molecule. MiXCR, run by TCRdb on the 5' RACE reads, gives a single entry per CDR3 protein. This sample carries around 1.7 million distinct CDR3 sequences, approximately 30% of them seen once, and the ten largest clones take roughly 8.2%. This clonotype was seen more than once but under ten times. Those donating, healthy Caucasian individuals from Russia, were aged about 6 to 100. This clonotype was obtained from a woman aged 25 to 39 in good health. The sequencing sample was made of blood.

The CDR3 DNA is TGCGCCAGCAGCCACCAGACTAGCGGACCTTACAATGAGCAGTTCTTC. Its protein is CASSHQTSGPYNEQFF. The V call is TRBV4-3, the J call TRBJ2-1, with 9 bases aligning to TRBD2. V shed 3 bases and J 4 bases; nucleotides not matched to a gene: 7. The germline CDR1 and CDR2 sequences are LGHNA and YSLEER. The CDR3 consists of 16 residues.